The sample holds many counts of the clone carrying this T cell receptor (beta chain). Its antigen remains unknown. The sample belongs to a study of glioma-infiltrating T cells. Study findings and constraints: Tissue-blood divergence was below expectation in non-neoplastic patients, above in gliomas.

Amplification of TCR alpha and beta CDR3 regions from RNA used iRepertoire nested multiplex PCR. TCRdb re-analysed the multiplex PCR reads in MiXCR, keeping a single row per CDR3 protein. The repertoire consists of more than 95,000 distinct CDR3 sequences, with roughly 24% occurring once and the leading ten covering 13% to 15%. The sample was glioma tissue, nonneoplastic brain tissue, or PBMCs (not recorded which). This clonotype was obtained from a human donor with low-grade glioma or glioblastoma, undergoing nonglioma brain surgery, or in good health (not recorded which).

CDR3 DNA: TGCAGTGCTAGAGATCAAAAAGCCTTATCCTACGAGCAGTACTTC. Translated, it gives CSARDQKALSYEQYF. The gene calls are TRBV20-1 and TRBJ2-7; D is ambiguous. The CDR3 is made up of 15 amino acids. V lost 0 bases and J 1 base, leaving 13 bases between the germline ends. Germline loops: CDR1 DFQATT, CDR2 SNEGSKA (reference sequence).